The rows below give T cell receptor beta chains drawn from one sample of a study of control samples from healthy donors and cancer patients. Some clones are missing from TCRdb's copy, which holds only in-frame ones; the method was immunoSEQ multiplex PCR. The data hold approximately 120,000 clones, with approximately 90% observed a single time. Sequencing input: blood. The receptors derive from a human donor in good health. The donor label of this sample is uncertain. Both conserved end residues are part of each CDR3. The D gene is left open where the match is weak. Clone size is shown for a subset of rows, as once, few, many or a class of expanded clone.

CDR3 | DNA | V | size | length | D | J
CASSLTVGGEKLFF | TGTGCCAGCAGCTTAACCGTGGGGGGTGAAAAACTGTTTTTT | TRBV7-9 | once | 14 | NA | TRBJ1-4
CSASSPETQYF | TGCAGTGCTAGTAGTCCAGAGACCCAGTACTTC | TRBV20-1 | once | 11 | NA | TRBJ2-5
CASSLFSGAYEQYF | TGTGCCAGCAGTTTATTCTCAGGGGCCTACGAGCAGTACTTC | TRBV27 | NA | 14 | NA | TRBJ2-7
CASSLTDTGELFF | TGTGCCAGCAGCTTGACAGATACCGGGGAGCTGTTTTTT | TRBV5-4 | NA | 13 | NA | TRBJ2-2
CASSQLAGEQETQYF | TGTGCCAGCAGCCAGCTAGCGGGGGAGCAAGAGACCCAGTACTTC | TRBV3-1/TRBV3-2 | NA | 15 | TRBD2 | TRBJ2-5
CASSPQGGDNTEAFF | TGTGCCAGCTCACCACAAGGGGGAGATAACACTGAAGCTTTCTTT | TRBV18 | once | 15 | NA | TRBJ1-1
CASSEALRQIETQYF | TGTGCCAGCAGTGAAGCGCTTCGACAGATCGAGACCCAGTACTTC | TRBV6-1 | NA | 15 | NA | TRBJ2-5
CASRGQRGGPNEQFF | TGTGCCAGCAGAGGACAGCGGGGGGGCCCCAATGAGCAGTTCTTC | TRBV2 | NA | 15 | TRBD2 | TRBJ2-1
CASSLNRGDGYTF | TGTGCCAGCAGTTTGAATAGAGGAGATGGCTACACCTTC | TRBV12-3/TRBV12-4 | once | 13 | NA | TRBJ1-2
CASRMDRRNSPLHF | TGTGCCAGTAGAATGGACAGGAGGAATTCACCCCTCCACTTT | TRBV19 | NA | 14 | TRBD1 | TRBJ1-6
CASIKDRRTEAFF | TGTGCCAGCATTAAGGACAGGCGGACTGAAGCTTTCTTT | TRBV2 | once | 13 | TRBD1 | TRBJ1-1
CASSQDVGSYEQYF | TGTGCCAGCAGCCAAGATGTGGGCTCCTACGAGCAGTACTTC | TRBV14 | NA | 14 | NA | TRBJ2-7
CASSMTLGQGFGYTF | TGTGCCAGTAGTATGACTCTTGGACAGGGCTTTGGCTACACCTTC | TRBV19 | NA | 15 | TRBD1 | TRBJ1-2
CASSEDSSGANVLTF | TGTGCCAGCAGTGAAGACAGCTCTGGGGCCAACGTCCTGACTTTC | TRBV6-1 | NA | 15 | NA | TRBJ2-6
CASSSLANQPQHF | TGTGCCAGCAGTAGCCTTGCGAATCAGCCCCAGCATTTT | TRBV6-5 | NA | 13 | NA | TRBJ1-5
CASSLEEQRRYTF | TGTGCCAGCAGCTTGGAGGAACAGCGGAGGTACACCTTC | TRBV5-5 | NA | 13 | NA | TRBJ1-2
CASFSSGSYEQYF | TGTGCCAGCTTTTCATCCGGCTCCTACGAGCAGTACTTC | TRBV27 | NA | 13 | NA | TRBJ2-7
CASSPLGGAGGILTDTQYF | TGTGCCAGCAGCCCGCTGGGGGGAGCGGGGGGGATCCTCACAGATACGCAGTATTTT | TRBV5-6 | NA | 19 | TRBD2 | TRBJ2-3
CASSWGGRFDEQYF | TGCGCCAGCAGCTGGGGAGGGCGTTTTGACGAGCAGTACTTC | TRBV5-1 | NA | 14 | TRBD2 | TRBJ2-7
CASSLALAGAPGDTQYF | TGCGCCAGCAGCTTGGCCCTAGCGGGGGCCCCTGGAGATACGCAGTATTTT | TRBV5-1 | NA | 17 | TRBD2 | TRBJ2-3
CASRYWEGANTEAFF | TGCGCCAGCAGATATTGGGAGGGGGCGAACACTGAAGCTTTCTTT | TRBV5-1 | NA | 15 | TRBD1 | TRBJ1-1
CSGTSDHEQYF | TGCAGCGGTACTAGTGATCACGAGCAGTACTTC | TRBV29-1 | NA | 11 | NA | TRBJ2-7
CASSEVAGGREQFF | TGCGCCAGCTCTGAGGTAGCGGGGGGGCGGGAGCAGTTCTTC | TRBV5-1 | NA | 14 | TRBD2 | TRBJ2-1
CASSASRDRASPLHF | TGTGCCAGCAGCGCTTCCCGGGACAGGGCCTCACCCCTCCACTTT | TRBV7-8 | NA | 15 | TRBD1 | TRBJ1-6
CASSRGNGNTGELFF | TGTGCCAGCAGCAGGGGAAACGGGAACACCGGGGAGCTGTTTTTT | TRBV11-3 | NA | 15 | NA | TRBJ2-2
CASSQAGGLGNQPQHF | TGTGCCAGCAGCCAAGCTGGGGGCTTGGGCAATCAGCCCCAGCATTTT | TRBV3-1/TRBV3-2 | NA | 16 | NA | TRBJ1-5
CASSHPTSGTRDEQFF | TGTGCCAGCAGCCACCCGACTAGCGGGACTAGGGATGAGCAGTTCTTC | TRBV14 | NA | 16 | TRBD2 | TRBJ2-1
CASSVGPRGSTDTQYF | TGTGCCAGCAGCGTAGGGCCTCGCGGGTCCACAGATACGCAGTATTTT | TRBV9 | NA | 16 | NA | TRBJ2-3
CASSSGQDYGYTF | TGTGCCAGCTCATCGGGACAGGACTATGGCTACACCTTC | TRBV18 | NA | 13 | TRBD1 | TRBJ1-2
CASSRELDRGNEKLFF | TGTGCCAGCAGCCGGGAACTGGACAGGGGTAATGAAAAACTGTTTTTT | TRBV7-8 | NA | 16 | TRBD1 | TRBJ1-4
CASSSGQGALSEAFF | TGTGCCAGCAGTTCGGGACAGGGGGCGCTTTCTGAAGCTTTCTTT | TRBV7-2 | once | 15 | TRBD1 | TRBJ1-1
CATSYAGNEQFF | TGTGCCACCAGTTACGCGGGCAATGAGCAGTTCTTC | TRBV24-1 | NA | 12 | NA | TRBJ2-1
CASSDLGGGQPQHF | TGTGCCAGCAGTGACTTGGGGGGAGGGCAGCCCCAGCATTTT | TRBV27 | NA | 14 | NA | TRBJ1-5
CAWVEGATGYTF | TGTGCCTGGGTAGAGGGGGCTACTGGCTACACCTTC | TRBV30 | NA | 12 | TRBD1 | TRBJ1-2
CASSLRASGGAQDTQYF | TGTGCCAGCAGCTTAAGGGCTAGCGGGGGGGCCCAAGATACGCAGTATTTT | TRBV13 | NA | 17 | TRBD2 | TRBJ2-3
CASQPDGGPGNTIYF | TGTGCCAGTCAACCCGATGGGGGGCCTGGAAACACCATATATTTT | TRBV19 | NA | 15 | NA | TRBJ1-3
CASSLRPSGGTDTQYF | TGTGCCAGCAGCTTAAGGCCTAGCGGGGGCACAGATACGCAGTATTTT | TRBV7-2 | NA | 16 | TRBD2 | TRBJ2-3
CASSSARGDTF | TGTGCCAGCAGTTCGGCCCGGGGCGACACCTTC | TRBV28 | NA | 11 | NA | TRBJ1-2
CASSIFFGQIYEQYF | TGTGCCAGTAGTATTTTTTTCGGACAGATCTACGAGCAGTACTTC | TRBV19 | once | 15 | NA | TRBJ2-7
CASSPQRGASTEAFF | TGTGCCAGCTCACCACAACGGGGGGCAAGCACTGAAGCTTTCTTT | TRBV18 | NA | 15 | NA | TRBJ1-1
CASSKGEGRNTEAFF | TGTGCCAGCAGCAAGGGGGAGGGAAGGAACACTGAAGCTTTCTTT | TRBV21-1 | once | 15 | NA | TRBJ1-1
CASSTPDGTDTQYF | TGTGCCAGTAGTACCCCCGATGGCACAGATACGCAGTATTTT | TRBV19 | NA | 14 | NA | TRBJ2-3
CASSAPRVQLGSAEAFF | TGTGCCAGCAGCGCCCCCAGGGTTCAGCTGGGTTCAGCTGAAGCTTTCTTT | TRBV2 | NA | 17 | NA | TRBJ1-1
CASSRSGRNGEQYF | TGCGCCAGCAGTCGTTCAGGGAGGAATGGCGAGCAGTACTTC | TRBV10-1 | NA | 14 | NA | TRBJ2-7
CASSPGSASGGLKTQYF | TGTGCCAGCAGCCCCGGGAGTGCTAGCGGGGGTCTGAAGACCCAGTACTTC | TRBV11-2 | NA | 17 | TRBD2 | TRBJ2-5
CATQGGNYEQYF | TGTGCCACTCAAGGGGGGAATTACGAGCAGTACTTC | TRBV21-1 | NA | 12 | NA | TRBJ2-7
CASSLTGLHYEQYF | TGTGCCAGCAGCCTGACGGGTTTACACTACGAGCAGTACTTC | TRBV11-2 | once | 14 | NA | TRBJ2-7
CASSLATGNSPLHF | TGTGCCAGCAGCCTTGCTACAGGGAATTCACCCCTCCACTTT | TRBV7-9 | few | 14 | NA | TRBJ1-6
CASSYSGGDYEQYF | TGTGCCAGCAGTTACTCTGGCGGGGACTACGAGCAGTACTTC | TRBV6-6 | NA | 14 | NA | TRBJ2-7
CASSLEEDSYYSETQYF | TGCGCCAGCAGCTTGGAGGAAGACTCCTACTATTCAGAGACCCAGTACTTC | TRBV5-1 | NA | 17 | NA | TRBJ2-5
CASSQPRALAGGRTDTQYF | TGTGCCAGCAGCCAACCAAGGGCCCTAGCGGGGGGGAGAACAGATACGCAGTATTTT | TRBV3-1/TRBV3-2 | NA | 19 | TRBD2 | TRBJ2-3
CAKSSASNYGYTF | TGTGCCAAGAGCTCGGCGTCTAACTATGGCTACACCTTC | TRBV7-2 | NA | 13 | NA | TRBJ1-2
CASSPQGFDEQYF | TGTGCCAGCAGCCCACAGGGGTTCGACGAGCAGTACTTC | TRBV11-2 | once | 13 | TRBD1 | TRBJ2-7